This T cell receptor beta chain was profiled in a study of cytomegalovirus exposure and HLA in healthy donors. On the study more broadly: T cells numbering around 190 million yielded some 120 million unique TCR beta sequences in an earlier analysis.

Comment on this clone: As yet, its antigen is unknown.

60 Vbeta and 13 Jbeta primers were used in PCR. Sequenced by immunoSEQ multiplex PCR; TCRdb stores in-frame clones only, minus some. The data show 210,000 or so clones, roughly 79% seen once. Study findings and constraints: Across donors, most TCRs were seen rarely, yet some public ones were widespread. For cytomegalovirus status, the classifier reportedly gave diagnoses with high specificity and sensitivity.

Germline-derived CDR1 and CDR2 are MGHRA and YSYEKL. The CDR3 has 16 amino acids. V gave up 6 bases and J gave up 0 bases, with 17 bases separating them. The chain uses TRBV4-1 and TRBJ1-2; D may be TRBD1 (6 bases). The specimen was PBMCs. The sequence derives from a woman in her thirties or forties in good health and CMV-seronegative. The CDR3 is CASSPTTGPPNYGYTF. DNA of the CDR3: TGCGCCAGCAGTCCAACAACAGGGCCTCCTAACTATGGCTACACCTTC.